This T cell receptor (beta chain) was obtained from a study of cytomegalovirus exposure and HLA in healthy donors. Whole-study results and caveats: Listed as cytomegalovirus-associated were more than 150 TCR beta chains. In a later analysis, parvovirus B19, influenza, CMV and Epstein-Barr virus appeared linked to several top co-occurrence clusters.

Trimming shortened V by 0 bases and J by 8 bases, and 10 bases separated the two germline ends. The germline V gene encodes CDR1 SGHVS and CDR2 FNYEAQ. The CDR3 totals 13 residues. In nominal health when sampled, donors likely had unrecorded immune exposures nonetheless. About this clone: Its antigen is not known.

A multiplex PCR was run with 60 Vbeta primers and 13 Jbeta primers. The repertoire was sequenced with immunoSEQ multiplex PCR; TCRdb's copy has only in-frame clones and lacks some. Of approximately 130,000 clones in the sample, approximately 79% were seen once. Sequencing was done on a sample of PBMCs. The sequence was collected from a male donor in good health and CMV-seronegative. The chain has TRBV7-6 and TRBJ1-1; unclear D gene. CDR3 sequence reads: CASSLAGRNEAFF. DNA for the CDR3: TGTGCCAGCAGCTTAGCGGGCAGAAACGAAGCTTTCTTT.